This T cell receptor (beta chain) appears in the sequencing data of a study of vaccination effects on CD4 cells after COVID-19 (dated by TCRdb to the early 2020s). Regarding the study in general: Each participant received two doses of an mRNA SARS-CoV-2 vaccine, either BNT162b2 or mRNA-1273. Altogether, 10 COVID-19 convalescent patients and a few SARS-CoV-2-naive healthy vaccine recipients made up the full study. SARS-CoV-2 spike-specific CD4+ TCR repertoires from before and after mRNA vaccination were compared in COVID-19 convalescent patients and in infection-naive vaccine recipients. Cultures from other donors in the study were sequenced with the Oncomine TCR Beta short-read assay on an Illumina iSeq 100. Pre-vaccine samples from a couple of convalescent patients were drawn 16 days and one week before the first dose, 142 and 148 days after COVID-19 diagnosis. Overall study results and their limits: The study was limited by a small number of convalescent patients and lacked early post-infection timepoints. Marked clonal contraction was observed in both infection-induced and vaccine-induced clones at late post-vaccination timepoints, consistent with waning T cell responses. Among convalescent patients, the spike-reactive repertoire after vaccination was made up mainly of new vaccine-induced clones that were largely distinct from the clones induced by infection.

V drops 2 bases and J drops 4 bases, leaving 9 bases in between. CDR1 and CDR2 (MNHNY, SVGAGI) derive from the germline V gene (reference sequence). Including the terminal cysteine and phenylalanine, the CDR3 comprises 15 residues. This entry keeps only the CDR3 DNA: 45 bases, framed from base 1. The library was generated by the immunoSEQ multiplex PCR assay. DNA from the cultured, isolated CD4+ T cells was subjected to TCR beta CDR3 sequencing. For the original study's pipeline: Non-productive TCR sequences were discarded, and reads were trimmed to the CDR3 region, with only CDR3s of 7 or more amino acids retained. The MANAFEST web app was used to identify antigen-specific clonotypes by comparing expansion in peptide wells with expansion in reference cultures. To be called positive, a clone needed expansion at FDR<0.05 compared with the reference and with all other wells, an odds ratio greater than 5, and a frequency greater than 0.1% in two replicate wells. A clonotype was called cross-reactive if it was significantly expanded both in SARS-CoV-2 spike wells and in at least one common cold coronavirus spike condition. CDR3 similarity was assessed by Levenshtein distance with the stringdist R package, and unrooted trees were built with ape in R 3.6.1. This is the immuneACCESS table as TCRdb keeps it, with only in-frame sequences that have V and J called. A part of the clones is gone; compared with another copy, unresolved V genes explain less than half, and the rest is unexplained. The V and J calls and clone size come from that table; D and trimming were worked out from the DNA. The sample records tens of thousands of clones, about 77% of which are singletons. The ten top clones hold 19% of the sample.

In the ViraFEST assay, PBMC were stimulated with viral peptide pools, and antigen-specific CD4+ T cell clonotypes were then identified by expansion using TCR sequencing. After around 11 days of culture, CD4+ T cells were isolated with the EasySep CD4+ T cell isolation kit. PCR-confirmed SARS-CoV-2 infection had occurred in convalescent patients between March and December 2020, before the Alpha, Beta and Delta variants emerged in the United States. Some 2.2 million PBMC per well were cultured in IMDM with around 5.3% human AB serum, 8.5 to 10 IU/ml IL-2 and gentamicin, plus 10 ug/ml peptides. Half of the culture medium was replaced with fresh IL-2-containing medium on days 3 and 7. Unless noted otherwise, every peptide stimulation condition was cultured in triplicate wells. Using Ficoll-Paque Plus gradient centrifugation, PBMC were separated from whole blood and then either used fresh or cryopreserved at -140C. The overlapping peptide pools covered the spike proteins of SARS-CoV-2 as well as those of the common cold coronaviruses HCoV-NL63, HCoV-OC43 and HCoV-229E. The QIAamp micro DNA kit was used to extract genomic DNA from the cultured CD4+ T cells.

With regard to this clone: Its antigen is still unknown. Per-base quality was not reported, and no clone a single base away is much larger than it.

This chain joins TRBV6-6 to TRBJ1-6, with no confidently assigned D gene. The source is a human donor who had a prior SARS-CoV-2 infection. The sequenced sample was CD4+ T cells from PBMCs cultured with HCoV-NL63 spike peptides, obtained before COVID-19 vaccination. The cell subset or site label, as the study defines it: HCoV-NL63 spike overlapping peptide pool stimulation. The sequenced DNA: TGTGCCAGCAGTTACCGGCCAGCATATAATTCACCCCTCCACTTT. The encoded protein is CASSYRPAYNSPLHF.